These T cell receptor beta chains were read from a single sample in a study of T cell changes during pregnancy in multiple sclerosis. The method was immunoSEQ multiplex PCR; TCRdb's version includes in-frame clones alone and lacks a portion of them. This table holds 45,000 to 60,000 clones, approximately 90% found once. This material consisted of peripheral blood, taken in the first trimester of pregnancy. These receptors all stem from a female donor with multiple sclerosis, enrolled in a pregnancy study. Both conserved end residues are part of each CDR3. The order of the fields is CDR3 DNA, CDR3 protein, V gene, clone size, D gene, J gene. The D gene is left open where the match is weak. Clone size is shown for a subset of rows, as once, few, many or a class of expanded clone.

TGTGCCAGCAGTGAAGCGGACAGGTTCGGTGGCGGCTACACCTTC,CASSEADRFGGGYTF,TRBV6-1,few,TRBD1,TRBJ1-2
TGCGCCAGCAGCTTACGAGCTGGCACAGGGCATGAAGCTTTCTTT,CASSLRAGTGHEAFF,TRBV5-1,.,.,TRBJ1-1
TGTACCAGCAGTGTTATGTTATGGGACACCCTCCACTTT,CTSSVMLWDTLHF,TRBV6-1,.,.,TRBJ1-6
TGTGCCATCAGCAAGACAGACACTGAAGCTTTCTTT,CAISKTDTEAFF,TRBV10-3,.,.,TRBJ1-1
TGTGCCAGCAGGCCTCTAGCGGGGGTGCGAGGTACGCAGTATTTT,CASRPLAGVRGTQYF,TRBV2,.,TRBD2,TRBJ2-3
TGTGCCACCAGCAGAGGGGGGCGGGGGCCCGGCTACACCTTC,CATSRGGRGPGYTF,TRBV15,.,.,TRBJ1-2
TGTGCCATCAGTGAGGGGACAGCCTCCTACGAGCAGTACTTC,CAISEGTASYEQYF,TRBV10-3,.,TRBD1,TRBJ2-7
TGTGCCATCAGTGAGGCTCCGGGGTGGTCTGGAAACACCATATATTTT,CAISEAPGWSGNTIYF,TRBV10-3,.,.,TRBJ1-3
TGTGCCAGCAGTGAACCTGGCGGGAGGGGGCGAGGGGGGAGCTATGGCTACACCTTC,CASSEPGGRGRGGSYGYTF,TRBV6-1,.,TRBD1,TRBJ1-2
TGTGCCACTAGACAGGGAATTTCAACTAATGAAAAACTGTTTTTT,CATRQGISTNEKLFF,TRBV19,.,TRBD1,TRBJ1-4
TGTGCCAGCAGGTACCTGTCAGGGGGCGTCGGTCGTGAAGCTTTCTTT,CASRYLSGGVGREAFF,TRBV2,.,TRBD1,TRBJ1-1
TGTGCCAGCAGCCCCGGGACAGGGATCGCGGGCGGAAATTCACCCCTCCACTTT,CASSPGTGIAGGNSPLHF,TRBV11-2,.,TRBD1,TRBJ1-6
TGTGCCAGCAGGCCCAGGGCGGGGGAAGAGACCCAGTACTTC,CASRPRAGEETQYF,TRBV27,.,TRBD2,TRBJ2-5
TGTGCCAGTAGTATCGCCGGGACAGATGTCTCTGGAAACACCATATATTTT,CASSIAGTDVSGNTIYF,TRBV19,once,TRBD1,TRBJ1-3
TGCGCCAGCAGCCAAGATAGGGGTACCGAGCAGTACTTC,CASSQDRGTEQYF,TRBV4-3,.,.,TRBJ2-7
TGTGCCAGCAGCCGTGGACAGGGAGAGACCCAGTACTTC,CASSRGQGETQYF,TRBV7-3,.,TRBD1,TRBJ2-5
TGTGCCAGCAGTTTAAGTCGCGATAACTATGGCTACACCTTC,CASSLSRDNYGYTF,TRBV28,.,.,TRBJ1-2
TGTGCCAGCAGCTTACAGGCTGGGGCCAACGTCCTGACTTTC,CASSLQAGANVLTF,TRBV7-3,.,.,TRBJ2-6
TGTGCCAGCAGCTTAGCGTTCAGGGGCTTTGCTGGCTACACCTTC,CASSLAFRGFAGYTF,TRBV7-2,.,.,TRBJ1-2
TGTGCCAGCAGTTCGACAGGTGGGGAGACCCAGTACTTC,CASSSTGGETQYF,TRBV27,once,.,TRBJ2-5
TGTGCCAGCATTGAGTTAAGGAAAGGGGGCGATCAGCCCCAGCATTTT,CASIELRKGGDQPQHF,TRBV28,.,TRBD1,TRBJ1-5
TGTGCCAGCACCCGGGGGACTGAAGCTTTCTTT,CASTRGTEAFF,TRBV28,.,.,TRBJ1-1
TGTGCCAGTCGGGGGACTAGCGGGGTCAGCGAGCAGTACTTC,CASRGTSGVSEQYF,TRBV19,.,TRBD2,TRBJ2-7
TGTGCCAGTAGTATGGGACTAGCGGGGGGGACAGATACGCAGTATTTT,CASSMGLAGGTDTQYF,TRBV19,.,TRBD2,TRBJ2-3
TGTGCCAGCAGCAAAGCGCGTAGGGGAGGGAGGGGTTTCTCTGGAAACACCATATATTTT,CASSKARRGGRGFSGNTIYF,TRBV21-1,.,.,TRBJ1-3
TGCGCCAGCAGCTTGCGGGAGTGGATGACAGATACGCAGTATTTT,CASSLREWMTDTQYF,TRBV5-1,.,.,TRBJ2-3
TGTGCCAGTACCTACTACAGGGGTGAGCAGCCCCAGCATTTT,CASTYYRGEQPQHF,TRBV19,few,TRBD1,TRBJ1-5
TGCGCCAGCAGCCCCATTTTCCGACAGAGGAACACTGAAGCTTTCTTT,CASSPIFRQRNTEAFF,TRBV4-1,.,.,TRBJ1-1
TGTGCCAGCAGTTCCTTCACTAGTCCCACCGGGGAGCTGTTTTTT,CASSSFTSPTGELFF,TRBV28,.,.,TRBJ2-2
TGTGCCAGCAGCTTAGCGCCGGGACAGGACTATGGCTACACCTTC,CASSLAPGQDYGYTF,TRBV11-1,.,TRBD1,TRBJ1-2
TGTGCCAGCAGCCTAGGACAGTACACTGAAGCTTTCTTT,CASSLGQYTEAFF,TRBV7-6,.,.,TRBJ1-1
TGTGCCAGCAGTTTCGGGACAGGGGACGACGAGCAGTACTTC,CASSFGTGDDEQYF,TRBV13,.,TRBD1,TRBJ2-7
TGTGCCAGCAGCTTAACCGGGACAGCTAATGAAAAACTGTTTTTT,CASSLTGTANEKLFF,TRBV7-9,.,TRBD1,TRBJ1-4
TGTGCCAGCAGTTACTCTGGCGGAGAGACCCAGTACTTC,CASSYSGGETQYF,TRBV6-6,.,.,TRBJ2-5
TGTGCCAGCAGTGTTCAGGGGGCAGATACCGGGGAGCTGTTTTTT,CASSVQGADTGELFF,TRBV6-4,.,TRBD1,TRBJ2-2
TGTGCCAGCAGAGGAGGGTCCTATGGCTACACCTTC,CASRGGSYGYTF,TRBV28,.,.,TRBJ1-2
TGCAGCACCCGGACAGCCACTGAAGCTTTCTTT,CSTRTATEAFF,TRBV29-1,medium-sized,.,TRBJ1-1
TGTGCCAGCACAACCGGGACAAGGGTATCACCCTACGAGCAGTACTTC,CASTTGTRVSPYEQYF,TRBV2,.,.,TRBJ2-7
TGTGCCACCAGCAGAGGGGGCCTCACTGAAGGTCTCTTT,CATSRGGLTEGLF,TRBV15,.,.,TRBJ1-1
TGTGCCAGTAGTATCGGGGTAACCTATGGCTACACCTTC,CASSIGVTYGYTF,TRBV19,.,.,TRBJ1-2
TGCGCCAGCAGCCGAGGGGGAATGGGTACTGAAGCTTTCTTT,CASSRGGMGTEAFF,TRBV5-1,.,.,TRBJ1-1
TGTGCCAGCTCACCCAACCAGATTAACTATGGCTACACCTTC,CASSPNQINYGYTF,TRBV18,once,.,TRBJ1-2
TGTGCCAGCAGTGGCCCCGGGACAATCTACGAGCAGTACTTC,CASSGPGTIYEQYF,TRBV28,.,.,TRBJ2-7
TGTGCCAGCAGTTCTACAGGTCCCAGGGGCTATGGCTACACCTTC,CASSSTGPRGYGYTF,TRBV6-6,.,.,TRBJ1-2
TGCGCCAGCAGCTTGATTGGGACAGGGAATGAAAAACTGTTTTTT,CASSLIGTGNEKLFF,TRBV5-1,.,TRBD1,TRBJ1-4
TGCACCAGCAGTCACGGGGACCTAGGCGGGGTTGGCAATGAGCAGTTCTTC,CTSSHGDLGGVGNEQFF,TRBV1,.,.,TRBJ2-1
TGCAGCGTTCTTACAGGTTACACTGAAGCTTTCTTT,CSVLTGYTEAFF,TRBV29-1,once,.,TRBJ1-1